What follows are 21 T cell receptor beta chains derived from one specimen sequenced in a study of blood T cell repertoires in COVID-19. Generated by immunoSEQ multiplex PCR, the TCRdb table keeps only in-frame clones and is missing some. This sample has approximately 200,000 clones, with around 90% found just once. Sequenced material: peripheral blood. Source of these receptors: a man under 40 with COVID-19, enrolled during active disease.

The rearrangement uses TRBV7-3 and TRBJ1-1, with D possibly being TRBD1 (5 bases). Trimming took 2 bases from V and 4 from J, leaving 14 bases between them. Looked up from germline, CDR1 is SGHTA and CDR2 is FQGTGA. This CDR3 spans 15 amino acids. The CDR3, as DNA: TGTGCCAGCAGCTTAGAAAGGGTCGGGGGCACTGAAGCTTTCTTT. Amino acids: CASSLERVGGTEAFF.

This chain connects TRBV7-3 to TRBJ2-1; possibly TRBD2 for D (5 bases). Germline V gene sequence: CDR1 SGHTA, CDR2 FQGTGA. V lost 5 bases to trimming and J lost 1 base, with 12 bases between them. This CDR3 is 15 amino acids long. CDR3 in DNA: TGTGCCAGCAGCCCCCCCGGGGTATCCTACAATGAGCAGTTCTTC. Translating it yields CASSPPGVSYNEQFF.

This clone came up a few times. The rearrangement joins TRBV4-3 to TRBJ2-2; 7 positions agree with TRBD1. CDR3 size: 15 residues. V dropped 1 base and J dropped 5; count of bases not matched to a gene: 4. Per the germline V gene, CDR1 is LGHNA and CDR2 is YSLEER. The CDR3 spells CASSQGDRSTGELFF. The CDR3, as DNA: TGCGCCAGCAGCCAAGGGGACAGATCTACCGGGGAGCTGTTTTTT.

Comment on this clone: Within the sample, other DNA sequences also encode this same CDR3. V usage is TRBV27 and J usage is TRBJ2-4; 13 nucleotides line up with TRBD2. With V trimmed by 5 bases and J by 1 base, 8 bases remained unmatched. The CDR3 length is 18 residues. Germline CDR1 reads MNHEY; CDR2 reads SMNVEV (reference sequence). CDR3 nucleotides: TGTGCCAGCAGTGAAGGACTAGCGGGGGCTTGGGCCAAAAACATTCAGTACTTC. As protein: CASSEGLAGAWAKNIQYF.

The chain combines TRBV5-1 with TRBJ2-5; 7 bases agree with TRBD1. Germline V gene data show CDR1 as SGHRS and CDR2 as YFSETQ. The V gene end was trimmed by 3 bases and the J gene end by 1 base; junction bases not matched to a gene: 6. CDR3 length: 15 residues. CDR3 in DNA: TGCGCCAGCAGCTCGACAGGGACAGTCCAAGAGACCCAGTACTTC. Its protein product is CASSSTGTVQETQYF.

The chain couples TRBV7-7 to TRBJ2-5; D remains unclear. The CDR3 sequence is 13 residues long. Germline CDR1 is SSHAT and CDR2 is FNYEAQ (reference sequence). V was pared by 5 bases and J by 0 bases, with 7 bases between. This CDR3 reads CASSPDYQETQYF. In nucleotides, the CDR3 is TGTGCCAGCAGCCCAGATTACCAAGAGACCCAGTACTTC.

The chain couples TRBV28 to TRBJ1-4; maybe TRBD1 (6 bases). Between the trimmed V and J ends, which lost 4 bases and 7 bases, there was a span of 22 bases. Germline values: CDR1 MDHEN, CDR2 SYDVKM. This CDR3 has 17 amino acids. CDR3 amino acids: CASSSIPGGGPSEKLFF. Here the CDR3 DNA reads TGTGCCAGCAGTTCCATCCCCGGGGGGGGCCCCTCTGAAAAACTGTTTTTT.

This clone has only one observation. The chain employs TRBV28 and TRBJ1-4; maybe TRBD1 (6 bases). V lost 7 bases to trimming and J lost 10 bases, with 19 bases between them. Germline loops: CDR1 MDHEN, CDR2 SYDVKM. The CDR3 is 14 amino acids. CDR3 sequence: CASKSGEHFGKLFF. The CDR3 DNA sequence: TGTGCCAGCAAGTCAGGGGAACATTTCGGAAAACTGTTTTTT.

The rearrangement links TRBV3-1 (or the pseudogene TRBV3-2) to TRBJ2-7; D not certain. V lost 4 bases to trimming and J lost 6 bases, with 13 bases between them. Germline CDR1 and CDR2: LGHDT and YNNKEL (reference sequence). The CDR3 contains 13 residues. The CDR3 DNA sequence: TGTGCCAGCAGCCGCAGGCGTTCGAGCGAGCAGTACTTC. This codes for CASSRRRSSEQYF.

J is TRBJ1-2 and V is TRBV28; maybe TRBD1 (6 bases). V dropped 10 bases and J dropped 3 bases, with 18 bases sitting between them. Looked up from germline, CDR1 is MDHEN and CDR2 is SYDVKM. The CDR3 consists of 14 residues. The CDR3 nucleotides read TGTGCCATCTATAGACCGGGACAAGACTATGGCTACACCTTC. It specifies CAIYRPGQDYGYTF.

This chain connects TRBV7-2 to TRBJ1-1, with D perhaps TRBD1 (5 bases). V lost 8 bases to trimming and J lost 3 bases, with 13 bases between them. This CDR3 is built from 13 residues. Germline loops: CDR1 SGHTA, CDR2 FQGNSA. CDR3 loop: CASRQGQDTEAFF. CDR3 coding DNA: TGTGCCAGCCGGCAGGGTCAGGACACTGAAGCTTTCTTT.

In this sample, this clone turned up a few times. The chain links TRBV6-5 to TRBJ1-1, with D possibly being TRBD1 (6 bases). The CDR3 totals 15 residues. Germline-derived CDR1 and CDR2 are MNHEY and SVGAGI. Trimming shortened V by 4 bases and J by 4 bases, and 16 bases separated the two germline ends. The CDR3 protein is CASSSRGAVSTEAFF. The CDR3 DNA reads as TGTGCCAGCAGTTCTCGGGGGGCTGTATCCACTGAAGCTTTCTTT.

The chain has TRBV5-1 and TRBJ1-1, with 11 bases lining up with TRBD1. This CDR3 is 16 amino acids long. Germline CDR1 is SGHRS and CDR2 is YFSETQ. Germline trimming cut 4 bases from V and 6 bases from J; bases unmatched to any gene: 11. CDR3 protein: CASSIGQGAIRSEAFF. As DNA, the CDR3 is TGCGCCAGCAGCATTGGACAGGGGGCGATAAGATCTGAAGCTTTCTTT. Using reference TRBV5-1 and TRBJ1-1 for the parts outside the CDR3, the full variable domain is KAGVTQTPRYLIKTRGQQVTLSCSPISGHRSVSWYQQTPGQGLQFLFEYFSETQRNKGNFPGRFSGRQFSNSRSEMNVSTLELGDSALYLCASSIGQGAIRSEAFFGQGTRLTVV.

This chain uses TRBV7-2 with TRBJ2-7; 9 positions agree with TRBD2. The V gene end was trimmed by 5 bases and the J gene end by 3 bases; junction bases not matched to a gene: 8. This CDR3 contains 15 residues. Looked up from germline, CDR1 is SGHTA and CDR2 is FQGNSA. The CDR3 coding sequence is TGTGCCAGCAGCCGGGTCGGCGGGGGGGACTACGAGCAGTACTTC. It is translated as CASSRVGGGDYEQYF.

In this sample, this clone turned up a few times. J is TRBJ2-1 and V is TRBV6-6; 8 bases are a match to TRBD2. CDR1 and CDR2 (germline): MNHNY, SVGAGI (reference sequence). V lost 5 bases and J lost 4; bases outside the gene matches: 13. This CDR3 is 17 amino acids long. CDR3 protein: CASSPLAGGLRYNEQFF. The CDR3 bases are TGTGCCAGCAGTCCCCTGGCGGGGGGCCTCCGTTACAATGAGCAGTTCTTC.

J is TRBJ1-1 and V is TRBV6-2 or TRBV6-3; 9 bases agree with TRBD1. The CDR3 runs to 14 residues. The V and J ends lost 5 bases and 4 bases, in that order; junction bases with no gene match: 5. CDR1 and CDR2 (germline): MNHEY, SVGEGT. CDR3 sequence: CASSPTGGGTEAFF. In nucleotides, the CDR3 is TGTGCCAGCAGTCCGACAGGGGGGGGCACTGAAGCTTTCTTT.

V usage is TRBV9 and J usage is TRBJ1-5, with D possibly being TRBD1 (6 bases). CDR1 and CDR2 from the germline V gene are SGDLS and YYNGEE. V dropped 3 bases and J dropped 0 bases, with 7 bases sitting between them. The CDR3 loop spans 14 amino acids. CDR3 bases: TGTGCCAGCAGCGGGACAGTTAGCAATCAGCCCCAGCATTTT. As protein: CASSGTVSNQPQHF.

This chain connects TRBV30 to TRBJ2-7; 8 bases match TRBD2. Germline V lookup: CDR1 GTSNPN, CDR2 SVGIG (reference sequence). V dropped 5 bases and J dropped 2; count of bases not matched to a gene: 2. CDR3 length: 12 residues. The CDR3 DNA is TGTGCCTGGTCGGGACTAGCCTACGAGCAGTACTTC. It encodes CAWSGLAYEQYF. The full variable domain, completed using reference TRBV30 and TRBJ2-7, is SQTIHQWPATLVQPVGSPLSLECTVEGTSNPNLYWYRQAAGRGLQLLFYSVGIGQISSEVPQNLSASRPQDRQFILSSKKLLLSDSGFYLCAWSGLAYEQYFGPGTRLTVT.

The rearrangement joins TRBV6-2 or TRBV6-3 to TRBJ2-7; D may be TRBD2 (6 bases). Looked up from germline, CDR1 is MNHEY and CDR2 is SVGEGT. This CDR3 has 13 amino acids. V shed 4 bases and J shed 4 bases, with 11 bases lying between them. The CDR3 DNA reads TGTGCCAGCAGTTTCGGGGACTTTTACGAGCAGTACTTC. As protein: CASSFGDFYEQYF.

A single count supports this clone. This chain links TRBV5-1 with TRBJ2-7; possible D gene TRBD1, 6 bases. CDR1 and CDR2 from the germline V gene are SGHRS and YFSETQ. The CDR3 extends over 14 amino acids. V was pared by 0 bases and J by 3 bases, with 10 bases between. CDR3 region: CASSLGAGDYEQYF. The CDR3 nucleotides read TGCGCCAGCAGCTTGGGCGCAGGGGACTACGAGCAGTACTTC.

The chain joins TRBV4-3 to TRBJ1-1; TRBD1 matches 8 bases. This CDR3 region has 13 residues. The V gene end was trimmed by 3 bases and the J gene end by 8 bases; junction bases not matched to a gene: 5. Per the germline V gene, CDR1 is LGHNA and CDR2 is YSLEER. DNA of the CDR3: TGCGCCAGCAGCCAGGTACAGGGGGGAGAAGCTTTCTTT. Translating it yields CASSQVQGGEAFF.